This T cell receptor (beta chain) was retrieved from a study of T cell responses to AZD1222 COVID-19 vaccine. Findings and limits, study-wide: Following two doses of AZD1222, Spike-specific TCR breadth and depth rose. The donors showed a predominance of white British ancestry and of females, with possible underestimation of clonal diversity.

The assay was immunoSEQ multiplex PCR, and TCRdb's table has in-frame clones only and misses some. The table has more than 100,000 clones, roughly 89% seen once; the top ten hold under 9%. The germline V gene has CDR1 MRHNA and CDR2 SNTAGT. V was shortened by 9 bases and J by 8 bases, with 19 bases between the two germline ends. CDR3 length equals 14 residues. In regard to this clone: No antigen is known for it.

The sequences come from peripheral blood, collected on day 0 of AZD1222 vaccination. This chain connects TRBV6-4 to TRBJ1-4; a weak D match, TRBD1 (6 bases). This TCR derives from an adult in good health. CDR3 DNA sequence: TGTGCCAGTCTACCCGGACAGTGGCGGGAAAAACTGTTTTTT. Translated: CASLPGQWREKLFF.